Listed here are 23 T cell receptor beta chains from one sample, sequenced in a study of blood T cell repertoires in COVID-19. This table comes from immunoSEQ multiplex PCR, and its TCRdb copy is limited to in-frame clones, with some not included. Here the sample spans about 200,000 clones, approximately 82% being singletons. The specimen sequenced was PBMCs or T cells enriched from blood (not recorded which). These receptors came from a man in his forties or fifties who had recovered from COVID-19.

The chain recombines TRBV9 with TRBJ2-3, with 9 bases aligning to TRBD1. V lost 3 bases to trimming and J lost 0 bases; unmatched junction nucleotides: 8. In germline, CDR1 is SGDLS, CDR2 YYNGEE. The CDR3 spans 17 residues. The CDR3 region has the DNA TGTGCCAGCAGCGCGCCCACAGGGGGCGGGAGCACAGATACGCAGTATTTT. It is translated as CASSAPTGGGSTDTQYF.

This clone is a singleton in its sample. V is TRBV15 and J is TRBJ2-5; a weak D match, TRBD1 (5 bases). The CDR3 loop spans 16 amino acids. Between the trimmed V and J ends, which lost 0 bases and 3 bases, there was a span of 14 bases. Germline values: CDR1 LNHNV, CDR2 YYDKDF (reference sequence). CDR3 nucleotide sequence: TGTGCCACCAGCAGAGAACAAAGGGGCTTGAAAGAGACCCAGTACTTC. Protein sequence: CATSREQRGLKETQYF.

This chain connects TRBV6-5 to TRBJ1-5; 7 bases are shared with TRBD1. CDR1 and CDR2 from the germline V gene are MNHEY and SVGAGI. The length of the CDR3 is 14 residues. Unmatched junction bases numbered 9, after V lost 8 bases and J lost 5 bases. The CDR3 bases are TGTGCCAGCCGCATACGGGACAGCTATCAGCCCCAGCATTTT. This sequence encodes CASRIRDSYQPQHF.

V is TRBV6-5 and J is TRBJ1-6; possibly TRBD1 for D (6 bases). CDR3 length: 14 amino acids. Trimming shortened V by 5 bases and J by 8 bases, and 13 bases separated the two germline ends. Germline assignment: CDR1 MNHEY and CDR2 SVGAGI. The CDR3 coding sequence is TGTGCCAGCAGTAAACAGGGTCGAGATTCACCCCTCCACTTT. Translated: CASSKQGRDSPLHF.

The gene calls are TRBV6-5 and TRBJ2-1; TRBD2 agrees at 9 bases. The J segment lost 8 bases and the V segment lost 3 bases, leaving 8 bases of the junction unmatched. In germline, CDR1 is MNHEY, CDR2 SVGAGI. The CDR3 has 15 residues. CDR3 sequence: CASSYFLAGRDEQFF. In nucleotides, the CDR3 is TGTGCCAGCAGTTATTTCCTAGCGGGAAGAGATGAGCAGTTCTTC.

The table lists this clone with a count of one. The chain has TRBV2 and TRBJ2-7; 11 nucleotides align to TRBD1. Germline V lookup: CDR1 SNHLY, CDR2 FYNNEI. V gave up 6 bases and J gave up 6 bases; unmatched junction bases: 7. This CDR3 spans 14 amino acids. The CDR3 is CASSAGQGGSEQYF. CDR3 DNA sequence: TGTGCCAGCAGCGCGGGACAGGGGGGGTCCGAGCAGTACTTC.

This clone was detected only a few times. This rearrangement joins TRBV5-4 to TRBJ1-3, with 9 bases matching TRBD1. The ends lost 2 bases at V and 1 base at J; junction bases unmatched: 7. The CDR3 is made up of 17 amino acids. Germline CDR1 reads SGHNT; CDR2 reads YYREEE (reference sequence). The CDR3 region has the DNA TGTGCCAGCAGCTTAGGGACAGGGAAAGAGTCTGGAAACACCATATATTTT. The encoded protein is CASSLGTGKESGNTIYF.

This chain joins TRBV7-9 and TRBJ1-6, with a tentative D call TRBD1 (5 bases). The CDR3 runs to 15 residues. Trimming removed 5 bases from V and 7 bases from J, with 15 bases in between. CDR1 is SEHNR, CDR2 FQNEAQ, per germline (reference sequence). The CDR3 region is CASSRMGRRNSPLHF. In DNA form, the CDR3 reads TGTGCCAGCAGCCGTATGGGGCGGAGAAATTCACCCCTCCACTTT.

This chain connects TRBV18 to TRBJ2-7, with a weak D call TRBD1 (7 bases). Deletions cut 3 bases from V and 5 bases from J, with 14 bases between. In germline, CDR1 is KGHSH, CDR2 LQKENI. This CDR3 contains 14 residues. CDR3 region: CASSPRQGGNEQYF. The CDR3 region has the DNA TGTGCCAGCTCACCTCGGCAGGGGGGTAACGAGCAGTACTTC.

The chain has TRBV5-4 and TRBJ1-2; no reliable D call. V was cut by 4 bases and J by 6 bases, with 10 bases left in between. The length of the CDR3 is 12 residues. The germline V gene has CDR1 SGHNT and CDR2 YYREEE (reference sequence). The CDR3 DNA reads TGTGCCAGCAGCCTGAGTGCTGATGGCTACACCTTC. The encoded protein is CASSLSADGYTF.

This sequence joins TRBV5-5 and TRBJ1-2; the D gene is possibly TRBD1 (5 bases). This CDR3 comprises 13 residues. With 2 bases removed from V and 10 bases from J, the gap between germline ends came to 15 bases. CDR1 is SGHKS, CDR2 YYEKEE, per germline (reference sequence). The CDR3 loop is CASSFGGESLYTF. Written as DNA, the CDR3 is TGTGCCAGCAGCTTTGGAGGGGAAAGCCTCTACACCTTC.

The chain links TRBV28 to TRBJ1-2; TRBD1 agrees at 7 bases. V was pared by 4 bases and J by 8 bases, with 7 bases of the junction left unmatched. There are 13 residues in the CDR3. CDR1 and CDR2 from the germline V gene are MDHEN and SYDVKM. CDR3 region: CASSSLGQTGYTF. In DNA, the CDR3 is TGTGCCAGCAGTTCACTGGGACAGACGGGCTACACCTTC.

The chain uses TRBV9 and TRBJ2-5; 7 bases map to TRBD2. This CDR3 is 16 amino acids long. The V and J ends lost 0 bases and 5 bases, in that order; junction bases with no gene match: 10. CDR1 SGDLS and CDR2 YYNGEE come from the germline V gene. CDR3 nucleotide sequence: TGTGCCAGCAGCGTAGCAGAGGGAGGGCCTGGGGAGACCCAGTACTTC. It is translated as CASSVAEGGPGETQYF.

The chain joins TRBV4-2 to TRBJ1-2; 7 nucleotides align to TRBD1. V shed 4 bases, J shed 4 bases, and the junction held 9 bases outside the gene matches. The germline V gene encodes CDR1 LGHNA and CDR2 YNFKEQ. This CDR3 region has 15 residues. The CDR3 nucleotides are TGTGCCAGCAGCCTCGGGGCAGGGGGTGTCTATGGCTACACCTTC. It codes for CASSLGAGGVYGYTF.

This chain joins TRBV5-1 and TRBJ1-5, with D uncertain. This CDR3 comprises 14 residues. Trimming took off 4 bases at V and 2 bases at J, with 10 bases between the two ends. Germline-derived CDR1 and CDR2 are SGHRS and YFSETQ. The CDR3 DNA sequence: TGCGCCAGCAGCCAGCAAGGAGGCAATCAGCCCCAGCATTTT. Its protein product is CASSQQGGNQPQHF.

The chain's CDR3 is CASSPNQSGAFTQYF. CDR3 nucleotides: TGTGCCAGCAGCCCCAATCAAAGCGGGGCCTTTACCCAGTACTTC. V and J are TRBV7-3 and TRBJ2-5; 7 nucleotides align to TRBD2. J gave up 8 bases and V 5 bases, and 14 bases lay outside the gene matches. The length of the CDR3 is 15 residues. CDR1 is SGHTA and CDR2 is FQGTGA in the germline V gene. The variable domain in full, with the rest retrieved from reference TRBV7-3 and TRBJ2-5, is GAGVSQTPSNKVTEKGKYVELRCDPISGHTALYWYRQSLGQGPEFLIYFQGTGAADDSGLPNDRFFAVRPEGSVSTLKIQRTERGDSAVYLCASSPNQSGAFTQYFGPGTRLLVL.

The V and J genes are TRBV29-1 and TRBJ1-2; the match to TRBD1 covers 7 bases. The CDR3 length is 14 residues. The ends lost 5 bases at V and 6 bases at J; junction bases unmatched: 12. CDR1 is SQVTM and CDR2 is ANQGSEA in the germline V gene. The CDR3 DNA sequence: TGCAGCGTTTCGAAGGGGGCCGCCTCTAATGGCTACACCTTC. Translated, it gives CSVSKGAASNGYTF.

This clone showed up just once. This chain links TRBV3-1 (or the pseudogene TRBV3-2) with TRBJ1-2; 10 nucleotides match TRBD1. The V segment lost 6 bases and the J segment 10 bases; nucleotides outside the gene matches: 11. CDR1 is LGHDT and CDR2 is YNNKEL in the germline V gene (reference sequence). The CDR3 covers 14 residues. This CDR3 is CASSPGTGVDVYTF. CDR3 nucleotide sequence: TGTGCCAGCAGTCCCGGGACAGGGGTTGATGTCTACACCTTC.

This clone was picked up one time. CDR3 sequence (DNA): TGTGCCAGCAGTGAGGGACAGGGTGTTGAAAAACTGTTTTTT. Protein sequence: CASSEGQGVEKLFF. J is TRBJ1-4 and V is TRBV25-1, with TRBD1 matching over 9 bases. The ends lost 3 bases at V and 7 bases at J; junction bases unmatched: 3. The germline V gene has CDR1 MGHDK and CDR2 SYGVNS. This CDR3 is built from 14 residues.

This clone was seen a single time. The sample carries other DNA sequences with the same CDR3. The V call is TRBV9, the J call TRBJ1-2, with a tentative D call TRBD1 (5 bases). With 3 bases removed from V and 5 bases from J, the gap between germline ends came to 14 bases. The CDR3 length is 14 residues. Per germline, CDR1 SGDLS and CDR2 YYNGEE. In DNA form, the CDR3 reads TGTGCCAGCAGCGCGAGCGGGACGGTTTATGGCTACACCTTC. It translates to CASSASGTVYGYTF.

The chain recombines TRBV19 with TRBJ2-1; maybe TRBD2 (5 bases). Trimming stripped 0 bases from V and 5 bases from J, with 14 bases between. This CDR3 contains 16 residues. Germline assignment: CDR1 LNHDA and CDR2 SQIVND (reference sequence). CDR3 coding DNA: TGTGCCAGTAGTATAGACTCTGAGGGCACACACAATGAGCAGTTCTTC. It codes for CASSIDSEGTHNEQFF.

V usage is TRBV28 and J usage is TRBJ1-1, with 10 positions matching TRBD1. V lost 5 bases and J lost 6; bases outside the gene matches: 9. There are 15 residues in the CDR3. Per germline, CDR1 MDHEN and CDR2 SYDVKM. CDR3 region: CASSADRGASPEAFF. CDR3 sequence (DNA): TGTGCCAGCAGTGCGGACAGGGGGGCATCGCCTGAAGCTTTCTTT. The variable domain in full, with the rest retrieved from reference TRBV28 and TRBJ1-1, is DVKVTQSSRYLVKRTGEKVFLECVQDMDHENMFWYRQDPGLGLRLIYFSYDVKMKEKGDIPEGYSVSREKKERFSLILESASTNQTSMYLCASSADRGASPEAFFGQGTRLTVV.

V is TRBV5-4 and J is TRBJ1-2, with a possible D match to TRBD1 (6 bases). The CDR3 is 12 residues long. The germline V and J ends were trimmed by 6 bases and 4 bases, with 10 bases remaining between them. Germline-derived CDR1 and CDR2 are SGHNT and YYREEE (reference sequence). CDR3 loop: CASTQTGYGYTF. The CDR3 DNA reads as TGTGCCAGCACGCAGACAGGCTATGGCTACACCTTC.